These 4 T cell receptor beta chains were all obtained from the same sample, sequenced in a study of T cell changes during pregnancy in multiple sclerosis. Repertoires were generated with immunoSEQ multiplex PCR, while TCRdb's copy carries only in-frame clones and drops some. Seen here are over 50,000 clones, over 75% observed once, and the top ten hold 2.2%. Source: peripheral blood, taken in the first trimester of pregnancy. These TCRs come from a female donor in good health, enrolled as a control in a pregnancy study.

The chain employs TRBV7-9 and TRBJ2-7, with D unclear. With 4 bases removed from V and 3 bases from J, the gap between germline ends came to 10 bases. The CDR3 sequence is 13 residues long. Looked up from germline, CDR1 is SEHNR and CDR2 is FQNEAQ (reference sequence). The CDR3: CASSSDKNYEQYF. DNA of the CDR3: TGTGCCAGCAGCTCTGACAAGAACTACGAGCAGTACTTC. The full variable domain, rest sourced from reference TRBV7-9 and TRBJ2-7, is DTGVSQNPRHKITKRGQNVTFRCDPISEHNRLYWYRQTLGQGPEFLTYFQNEAQLEKSRLLSDRFSAERPKGSFSTLEIQRTEQGDSAMYLCASSSDKNYEQYFGPGTRLTVT.

This clone was found once. This rearrangement joins TRBV14 to TRBJ1-4; maybe TRBD1 (6 bases). V lost 3 bases and J 3 bases, leaving 17 bases between the germline ends. Germline-derived CDR1 and CDR2 are SGHDN and FVKESK. CDR3 length equals 17 residues. The CDR3: CASSQTKTGFPNEKLFF. CDR3 DNA: TGTGCCAGCAGCCAGACAAAAACAGGGTTTCCTAATGAAAAACTGTTTTTT.

The chain has TRBV11-2 and TRBJ2-7; 12 positions match TRBD2. With 5 bases clipped from V and 4 bases from J, the junction kept 9 bases outside the gene matches. The CDR3 length is 16 residues. The germline V gene encodes CDR1 SGHAT and CDR2 FQNNGV. CDR3 protein: CASSRSSGRAVYEQYF. In DNA form, the CDR3 reads TGTGCCAGCAGCCGTTCTAGCGGGAGGGCCGTGTACGAGCAGTACTTC.

This sequence joins TRBV29-1 and TRBJ2-2; TRBD2 agrees at 8 bases. Germline CDR1 is SQVTM and CDR2 is ANQGSEA. The CDR3 consists of 12 residues. V shed 6 bases, J shed 7 bases, and the junction held 4 bases outside the gene matches. The CDR3 is CSVISGNGELFF. CDR3 DNA: TGCAGCGTCATTAGCGGGAACGGGGAGCTGTTTTTT.